This TCR beta chain was sequenced for a study of Graves' ophthalmopathy and Graves' hyperthyroidism. The CDR3 has 15 residues. In germline, CDR1 is DFQATT, CDR2 SNEGSKA (reference sequence). The V end lost 6 bases, the J end lost 4 bases, and 20 bases lay between the germline ends. RNA transcripts were the template, and TCR beta CDR3 regions were amplified from them. The first round was an RT-PCR with HTBI primers, and the second round was a multiplex PCR. Each CDR3 protein is one row after TCRdb ran MiXCR on the multiplex PCR reads. The top ten clones hold 2.5% to 3.5% of a sample with approximately 700,000 distinct CDR3 sequences, about 38% of them seen once. Certain patients were not enrolled. These were patients with other autoimmune diseases, uncontrolled infections, pregnancy or lactation.

This clonotype was obtained from an adult man with Graves' ophthalmopathy. The specimen sequenced was peripheral blood. J is TRBJ2-3 and V is TRBV20-1; tentative D call: TRBD2 (7 bases). CDR3 sequence: CSAGGGGGSADTQYF. In DNA, the CDR3 is TGCAGTGCCGGCGGTGGGGGCGGGAGTGCAGATACGCAGTATTTT.